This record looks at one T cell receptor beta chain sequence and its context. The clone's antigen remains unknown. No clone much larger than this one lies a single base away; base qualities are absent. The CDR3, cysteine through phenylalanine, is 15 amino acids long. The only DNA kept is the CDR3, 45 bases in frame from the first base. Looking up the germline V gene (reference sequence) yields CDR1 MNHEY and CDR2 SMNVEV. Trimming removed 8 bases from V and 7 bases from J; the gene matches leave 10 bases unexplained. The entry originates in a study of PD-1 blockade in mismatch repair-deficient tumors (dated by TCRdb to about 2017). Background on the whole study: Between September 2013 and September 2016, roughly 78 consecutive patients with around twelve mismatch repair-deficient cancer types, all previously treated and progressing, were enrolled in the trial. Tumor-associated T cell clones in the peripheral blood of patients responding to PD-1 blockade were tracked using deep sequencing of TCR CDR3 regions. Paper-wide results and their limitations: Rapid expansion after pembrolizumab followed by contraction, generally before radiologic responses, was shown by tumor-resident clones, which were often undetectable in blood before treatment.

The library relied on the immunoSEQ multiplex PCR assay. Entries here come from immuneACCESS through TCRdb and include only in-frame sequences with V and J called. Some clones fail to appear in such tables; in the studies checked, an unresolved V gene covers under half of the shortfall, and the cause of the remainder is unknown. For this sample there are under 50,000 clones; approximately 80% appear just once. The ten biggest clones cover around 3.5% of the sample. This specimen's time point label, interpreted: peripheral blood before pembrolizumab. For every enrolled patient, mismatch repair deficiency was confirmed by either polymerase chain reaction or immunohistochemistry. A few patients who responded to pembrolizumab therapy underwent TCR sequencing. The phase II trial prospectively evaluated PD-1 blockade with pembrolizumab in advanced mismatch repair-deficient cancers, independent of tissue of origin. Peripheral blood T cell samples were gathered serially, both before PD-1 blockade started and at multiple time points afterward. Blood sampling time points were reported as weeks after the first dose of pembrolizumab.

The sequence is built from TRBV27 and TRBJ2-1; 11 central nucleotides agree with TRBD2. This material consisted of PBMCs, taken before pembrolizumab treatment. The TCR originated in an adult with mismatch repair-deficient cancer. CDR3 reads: CASYLLAGGRNEQFF. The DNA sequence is TGTGCCAGCTACCTTCTAGCGGGAGGTCGGAATGAGCAGTTCTTC.